The clone carrying this T cell receptor beta chain was seen only once. Original methodology: Amplification of reference gene primers provided the estimated nucleated cell counts. Method: immunoSEQ multiplex PCR; TCRdb's copy keeps in-frame clones and lacks some. The DNA was the basis for D and trimming; V, J and clone size are from that table. Of approximately 230,000 clones listed, around 82% are singletons. The CDR3 is 17 amino acids. Germline CDR1 reads LGHNA; CDR2 reads YNFKEQ. Trimming removed 0 bases at V and 3 bases at J, with 18 bases between. This sample was taken from a study of blood T cell repertoires in COVID-19. The wider study: Both acute and convalescent COVID-19 samples were obtained from the United States, Italy and Spain. From T cells, B-cell-depleted T cells, or PBMCs came the material, which was cDNA or gDNA.

The sequenced material came from peripheral blood. This receptor was taken from a woman over 75 with active or convalescent COVID-19. The chain links TRBV4-2 to TRBJ2-7; D might be TRBD2 (5 bases). The DNA of the CDR3 is TGTGCCAGCAGCCAAGATGAGGGAGCACACTTGGGCTACGAGCAGTACTTC. Protein sequence: CASSQDEGAHLGYEQYF.